These 16 T cell receptor beta chains originate from one sample sequenced in a study of blood T cell repertoires in COVID-19. Sequencing used immunoSEQ multiplex PCR; TCRdb keeps in-frame clones, though not all of them. The sample includes about 190,000 clones, more than 85% of them seen just once. The sample was peripheral blood. Receptors originate from a man aged 25-45 years with acute or convalescent COVID-19.

This clone was detected only once. The rearrangement joins TRBV19 to TRBJ2-5, with 10 bases aligning to TRBD1. CDR1 and CDR2 (germline): LNHDA, SQIVND (reference sequence). V lost 3 bases to trimming and J lost 3 bases; unmatched junction nucleotides: 4. The CDR3 runs 15 residues. The CDR3 protein is CASSMRTGGKETQYF. The CDR3 DNA reads TGTGCCAGTAGTATGCGGACAGGGGGGAAAGAGACCCAGTACTTC.

The V and J genes are TRBV6-5 and TRBJ2-1, with a possible D match to TRBD2 (5 bases). This CDR3 region has 12 residues. Trimming left V 6 bases short and J 10 bases short, with 13 bases between. Germline CDR1 and CDR2: MNHEY and SVGAGI. CDR3 region: CASRDGTGEQFF. CDR3 nucleotide sequence: TGTGCCAGCAGGGATGGAACGGGAGAGCAGTTCTTC.

The rearrangement links TRBV27 to TRBJ1-6; D possibly corresponds to TRBD1 (6 bases). Trimming removed 7 bases at V and 10 bases at J, with 23 bases between. Looked up from germline, CDR1 is MNHEY and CDR2 is SMNVEV (reference sequence). The CDR3 length is 16 residues. The CDR3 bases are TGTGCCAGCACCCCCTTCTACCAGGGGTTGTACTCACCCCTCCACTTT. It encodes CASTPFYQGLYSPLHF.

The V gene is TRBV19, the J gene TRBJ1-6; TRBD1 matches 8 bases. Germline V gene sequence: CDR1 LNHDA, CDR2 SQIVND (reference sequence). The CDR3 extends over 17 amino acids. Trimming cost V 6 bases and J 0 bases; bases outside gene matches: 7. The CDR3 nucleotides read TGTGCCAGTAGAGAGGACAGGGTTCTCTCCTATAATTCACCCCTCCACTTT. It is translated as CASREDRVLSYNSPLHF. Complete variable domain (other parts from reference TRBV19 and TRBJ1-6): DGGITQSPKYLFRKEGQNVTLSCEQNLNHDAMYWYRQDPGQGLRLIYYSQIVNDFQKGDIAEGYSVSREKKESFPLTVTSAQKNPTAFYLCASREDRVLSYNSPLHFGNGTRLTVT.

The rearrangement links TRBV3-1 (or the pseudogene TRBV3-2) to TRBJ1-4, with 9 positions matching TRBD1. CDR3 length equals 15 residues. Germline assignment: CDR1 LGHDT and CDR2 YNNKEL (reference sequence). V was pared by 11 bases and J by 0 bases, with 7 bases of the junction left unmatched. The CDR3 protein is CAEQGAVATNEKLFF. The CDR3 DNA reads TGTGCCGAACAGGGGGCAGTTGCAACTAATGAAAAACTGTTTTTT.

This chain connects TRBV11-2 to TRBJ1-6, with a weak D call TRBD1 (5 bases). Germline assignment: CDR1 SGHAT and CDR2 FQNNGV. The CDR3 is 14 residues long. The V and J ends lost 3 bases and 8 bases respectively, with 11 bases between them. In nucleotides, the CDR3 is TGTGCCAGCAGCTTCGCAGGGTCGCATTCACCCCTCCACTTT. Its translation: CASSFAGSHSPLHF.

The V call is TRBV6-5, the J call TRBJ2-6, with D hard to call. Germline values: CDR1 MNHEY, CDR2 SVGAGI. Trimming stripped 6 bases from V and 0 bases from J, with 9 bases between. The CDR3 spans 15 residues. DNA for the CDR3: TGTGCCAGCAGGCCAAACAGCTCTGGGGCCAACGTCCTGACTTTC. Translation: CASRPNSSGANVLTF.

CDR3 coding DNA: TGTGCCAGCAGTTTAGCCAGGGGGGATTCTACTAACTATGGCTACACCTTC. This sequence encodes CASSLARGDSTNYGYTF. The chain has TRBV27 and TRBJ1-2; 7 positions agree with TRBD1. The trim removed 2 bases at V and 0 bases at J, leaving 9 bases unmatched. Germline CDR1 reads MNHEY; CDR2 reads SMNVEV (reference sequence). The CDR3 loop spans 17 amino acids.

The chain is built from TRBV4-1 and TRBJ2-5; 7 positions agree with TRBD2. The CDR3 has 15 amino acids. CDR1 and CDR2 (germline): MGHRA, YSYEKL. Losses at the gene ends were 3 bases for V and 4 bases for J; bases not matched to a gene: 8. CDR3 amino acids: CASSQLGLGGETQYF. CDR3 in DNA: TGCGCCAGCAGCCAGCTAGGACTAGGAGGAGAGACCCAGTACTTC.

This clone was seen a few times. V and J are TRBV5-1 and TRBJ1-3, with 7 bases that match TRBD1. V lost 7 bases to trimming and J lost 0 bases; unmatched junction nucleotides: 4. This CDR3 has 14 residues. Germline assignment: CDR1 SGHRS and CDR2 YFSETQ. CDR3: CASQRQGSGNTIYF. The CDR3 region has the DNA TGCGCCAGCCAAAGACAGGGCTCTGGAAACACCATATATTTT.

The gene calls are TRBV5-4 and TRBJ2-3, with 14 bases aligning to TRBD2. CDR1 and CDR2 from the germline V gene are SGHNT and YYREEE (reference sequence). The CDR3 contains 16 residues. Trimming took 2 bases from V and 7 from J; bases not matched to a gene: 6. CDR3 region: CASSFGGLAGVNTQYF. CDR3 DNA sequence: TGTGCCAGCAGCTTTGGGGGACTAGCGGGGGTTAATACGCAGTATTTT.

The gene calls are TRBV15 and TRBJ1-1; 9 nucleotides agree with TRBD1. The CDR3 runs 16 residues. CDR1 is LNHNV and CDR2 is YYDKDF in the germline V gene (reference sequence). V lost 5 bases, J lost 6 bases, and 13 bases stayed unmatched. For the CDR3, the DNA is TGTGCCACCAGCGGACACAGGGGGCAGGGTAAGGCTGAAGCTTTCTTT. It translates to CATSGHRGQGKAEAFF.

The chain uses TRBV5-1 and TRBJ1-1; D is unclear. In germline, CDR1 is SGHRS, CDR2 YFSETQ. This CDR3 spans 13 amino acids. V gave up 0 bases and J gave up 8 bases, with 11 bases separating them. CDR3 protein: CASSLAINREAFF. The CDR3 nucleotides read TGCGCCAGCAGCTTGGCCATTAACAGAGAAGCTTTCTTT.

This chain links TRBV4-1 with TRBJ1-5; maybe TRBD1 (6 bases). The CDR3 extends over 19 amino acids. Trimming took off 3 bases at V and 1 base at J, with 22 bases between the two ends. From germline, CDR1 is MGHRA and CDR2 YSYEKL. The CDR3 is CASSHSGRGAGQSNQPQHF. The CDR3 region has the DNA TGCGCCAGCAGCCACTCCGGACGGGGGGCTGGGCAAAGCAATCAGCCCCAGCATTTT.

The rearrangement links TRBV27 to TRBJ1-2, with 8 bases identical to TRBD1. Trimming at V came to 2 bases and at J to 1 base, leaving 9 bases not matched to a gene. Germline V gene data show CDR1 as MNHEY and CDR2 as SMNVEV (reference sequence). This CDR3 is 17 amino acids long. CDR3: CASSLISRGHRNYGYTF. The CDR3 nucleotides are TGTGCCAGCAGTTTAATTAGCAGGGGGCATCGTAACTATGGCTACACCTTC.

The J gene is TRBJ1-3, the V gene TRBV7-9, with a weak D call TRBD1 (5 bases). The germline V and J ends were trimmed by 5 bases and 0 bases, with 20 bases remaining between them. The germline gives CDR1 SEHNR, CDR2 FQNEAQ (reference sequence). The CDR3 runs 18 residues. CDR3 amino acids: CASSPKRSRADSGNTIYF. The CDR3 coding sequence is TGTGCCAGCAGCCCAAAGAGGAGCAGGGCCGACTCTGGAAACACCATATATTTT.